This T cell receptor beta chain is from a study of blood T cell repertoires in COVID-19. Across the study: Italy, Spain and the United States were the sources of the convalescent and acute COVID-19 samples.

TCRdb's copy holds only in-frame clones and misses some; the assay was immunoSEQ multiplex PCR. The sample contains under 55,000 clones, around 73% of which appear only once. Residents of 24 US areas, aged about 18 to 89 years, made up the participants. The J segment lost 7 bases and the V segment lost 11 bases, leaving 7 bases of the junction unmatched. Germline CDR1 and CDR2: MNHEY and SVGAGI. The CDR3 is 13 amino acids. This clone showed up just a few times. This rearrangement joins TRBV6-5 to TRBJ1-6; the match to TRBD1 covers 8 bases. Sequenced input: PBMCs or T cells enriched from blood (not recorded which). The TCR was taken from a woman aged 45-65 years with acute COVID-19. CDR3: CAASGTGNSPLHF. In nucleotides, the CDR3 is TGTGCCGCCTCAGGGACAGGAAATTCACCCCTCCACTTT.